This T cell receptor beta chain was captured by sequencing in a study of T cells in Graves' hyperthyroidism and ophthalmopathy. Trimming shortened V by 8 bases and J by 0 bases, and 10 bases separated the two germline ends. The germline CDR1 and CDR2 sequences are MNHEY and SMNVEV (reference sequence). There are 13 residues in the CDR3. This clonotype was detected many times. Its antigen is unknown. TCR beta CDR3 regions were amplified from RNA. The TCR CDR3 was amplified in a first-round RT-PCR using the HTBI primer set. TCRdb ran MiXCR on the multiplex PCR reads and lists one entry per CDR3 protein. Here the sample spans about 350,000 distinct CDR3 sequences, approximately 15% being singletons. For ophthalmopathy patients, the Clinical Activity Score was at least 3 and the NOSPECS grade at least 4; duration was under 3 months. General study points: With a median lead of roughly 6.8 months before onset, the model predicted ophthalmopathy. A model of 13 V-J features distinguished ophthalmopathy from stable hyperthyroidism.

The V and J genes are TRBV27 and TRBJ1-1; D ambiguous. The sample was blood. This clonotype was sampled from a woman between 40 and 50 years old with Graves' ophthalmopathy. The CDR3 loop is CASGIHMNTEAFF. The CDR3 nucleotides read TGTGCCAGCGGAATACACATGAACACTGAAGCTTTCTTT.